Listed below are T cell receptor beta chains from one sample, sequenced in a study of T cell responses to AZD1222 COVID-19 vaccine. Profiling relied on immunoSEQ multiplex PCR, and the TCRdb table lists in-frame clones only, not all of them. The table includes over 150,000 clones, around nine tenths detected once. The source was peripheral blood, collected on day 0 of AZD1222 vaccination. The receptors stem from an adult in good health. The CDR3 runs from the conserved cysteine through the conserved F or W. Each record gives: J gene, clone size, V gene, D gene, CDR3 DNA, CDR3 protein. D genes are given only for firm matches. Not all rows give a size; the values are once, few, many and, for expanded clones, a class.

>TRBJ1-1|NA|TRBV5-1|TRBD1
TGCGCCAGCAGCTCTCCTGACAGGGCGAGGACTGAAGCTTTCTTT
CASSSPDRARTEAFF
>TRBJ2-3|NA|TRBV1|NA
TGCACCAGCAGGGAGACTACTAGCGGCACAGATACGCAGTATTTT
CTSRETTSGTDTQYF
>TRBJ2-1|NA|TRBV28|NA
TGTGCCAGCAGTTTATGGGGATTCGAGCAGTTCTTC
CASSLWGFEQFF
>TRBJ1-2|NA|TRBV6-5|NA
TGTGCCAGCAGGGGACAAGATTACTATGGCTACACCTTC
CASRGQDYYGYTF
>TRBJ1-2|NA|TRBV9|TRBD1
TGTGCCAGCAGCGTCACAGGGGAGGGGCACTATGGCTACACCTTC
CASSVTGEGHYGYTF
>TRBJ1-1|NA|TRBV14|NA
TGTGCCAGCAGCCAACAGTTTTCGAACACTGAAGCTTTCTTT
CASSQQFSNTEAFF
>TRBJ1-5|NA|TRBV3-1/TRBV3-2|TRBD1
TGTGCCAGCAGCCAAGGGACAGGGGTAAATCAGCCCCAGCATTTT
CASSQGTGVNQPQHF
>TRBJ1-5|NA|TRBV5-6|TRBD1
TGTGCCAGCAGCTTGCTGACAGGGCAGGGTCAGCCCCAGCATTTT
CASSLLTGQGQPQHF
>TRBJ1-1|NA|TRBV19|NA
TGTGCCAGTAGTATTGGCAGGCACACTGAAGCTTTCTTT
CASSIGRHTEAFF
>TRBJ1-1|NA|TRBV19|TRBD1
TGTGCCAGTAGGCCGGGACAGATGAACACTGAAGCTTTCTTT
CASRPGQMNTEAFF
>TRBJ1-3|NA|TRBV7-9|NA
TGTGCCAGCAGCTTAGTCGGGTCCGAAAACACCATATATTTT
CASSLVGSENTIYF
>TRBJ1-2|few|TRBV28|TRBD1
TGTGCCAGCAGGCGAAAGGGACAGAACTATGGCTACACCTTC
CASRRKGQNYGYTF
>TRBJ1-2|NA|TRBV6-2/TRBV6-3|NA
TGTGCCAGCAGTACCAGCCCGGGACGGCACTATGGCTACACCTTC
CASSTSPGRHYGYTF
>TRBJ1-5|NA|TRBV6-2/TRBV6-3|TRBD1
TGTGCCAGCAGTTACTTCCTGGGACAGGAATATAGCAATCAGCCCCAGCATTTT
CASSYFLGQEYSNQPQHF
>TRBJ2-7|NA|TRBV3-1/TRBV3-2|NA
TGTGCCAGCAGCCAAGATAGTGGGAGCGAGCAGTACTTC
CASSQDSGSEQYF
>TRBJ2-7|NA|TRBV7-2|NA
TGTGCCAGCAGCTCCTCCTCCTACGAGCAGTACTTC
CASSSSSYEQYF
>TRBJ1-4|NA|TRBV6-2/TRBV6-3|NA
TGTGCCAGCAGTTACTCGGGGAGAACTAATGAAAAACTGTTTTTT
CASSYSGRTNEKLFF
>TRBJ2-4|NA|TRBV6-4|NA
TGTGCCAGCAGTGACAAAACTCCGATTGTCCTACCCAAAAACATTCAGTACTTC
CASSDKTPIVLPKNIQYF
>TRBJ2-7|NA|TRBV11-2|NA
TGTGCCAGCAGCTTATTCGGCAACGAGCAGTACTTC
CASSLFGNEQYF
>TRBJ1-1|NA|TRBV9|TRBD1
TGTGCCAGCAGCGTAGCCGGGACAGGGGGGTACACTGAAGCTTTCTTT
CASSVAGTGGYTEAFF
>TRBJ1-2|NA|TRBV24-1|NA
TGTGCCACCAGTGATTTCCCGGACGGAGTCTATGGCTACACCTTC
CATSDFPDGVYGYTF
>TRBJ2-3|NA|TRBV28|TRBD1
TGTGCCAGCAGTTTAGATCAGGGGGCCACAGATACGCAGTATTTT
CASSLDQGATDTQYF
>TRBJ1-5|NA|TRBV6-6|NA
TGTGCCAGCAGTTACGGCCAGTCAAATCAGCCCCAGCATTTT
CASSYGQSNQPQHF
>TRBJ1-5|NA|TRBV24-1|NA
TGTGCCACCAGTGACCCCTTATCGAGAGGATATAGCAATCAGCCCCAGCATTTT
CATSDPLSRGYSNQPQHF
>TRBJ2-4|NA|TRBV5-6|NA
TGTGCCAGCTCATGGGGATCAGCCAAAAACATTCAGTACTTC
CASSWGSAKNIQYF
>TRBJ1-5|NA|TRBV6-2/TRBV6-3|NA
TGTGCCAGCAGTGCGTCCCACAGGGTGTGGCAGCCCCAGCATTTT
CASSASHRVWQPQHF
>TRBJ2-1|few|TRBV19|TRBD2
TGTGCCAGTAGTATGAGGGCTAGCGGGGCCTCCTACAATGAGCAGTTCTTC
CASSMRASGASYNEQFF
>TRBJ2-1|NA|TRBV11-2|TRBD1
TGTGCCAGCAGCACCCAAGGGGGCAGGGGCAATGAGCAGTTCTTC
CASSTQGGRGNEQFF
>TRBJ2-7|NA|TRBV27|NA
TGTGCCAGCAGTTTTTCTGGCCGTGTGGTCTACGAGCAGTACTTC
CASSFSGRVVYEQYF
>TRBJ2-1|few|TRBV27|TRBD2
TGTGCCAGCAGTTTATTGGATAGCGGGGTCACCTACAATGAGCAGTTCTTC
CASSLLDSGVTYNEQFF
>TRBJ1-1|NA|TRBV9|NA
TGTGCCAGCAGCCCGACGCCCGGGGGCACTGAAGCTTTCTTT
CASSPTPGGTEAFF
>TRBJ1-3|NA|TRBV4-1|NA
TGCGCCAGCAGCCCTACAGTGCCCCTCTCTGGAAACACCATATATTTT
CASSPTVPLSGNTIYF
>TRBJ1-6|NA|TRBV9|NA
TGTGCCAGCAGCGTCGGAAGCTCCTATAATTCACCCCTCCACTTT
CASSVGSSYNSPLHF
>TRBJ1-1|once|TRBV9|NA
TGTGCCAGCAGCGTAGGAGGGACCTTAATGAACACTGAAGCTTTCTTT
CASSVGGTLMNTEAFF
>TRBJ1-5|NA|TRBV12-3/TRBV12-4|NA
TGTGCCAGCAAGGGTAGCAATCAGCCCCAGCATTTT
CASKGSNQPQHF
>TRBJ2-2|NA|TRBV5-1|NA
TGCGCCAGCAGCTTGGAGGTTGACTTAGGGACCGGGGAGCTGTTTTTT
CASSLEVDLGTGELFF
>TRBJ2-7|NA|TRBV28|NA
TGTGCCAGCACCCTGGGCGGGACGGGCTCGGGCTACGAGCAGTACTTC
CASTLGGTGSGYEQYF
>TRBJ2-1|NA|TRBV19|TRBD2
TGTGCCAGTAGGATACTAGCGCCCTTGGGTGAGCAGTTCTTC
CASRILAPLGEQFF
>TRBJ1-1|NA|TRBV7-3|TRBD1
TGTGCCAGCAGCTTAAAGTCCCAAGGGGGCAAGAACACTGAAGCTTTCTTT
CASSLKSQGGKNTEAFF
>TRBJ1-3|few|TRBV2|NA
TGTGCCAGCAGTGAAGAGCGGCAGGCAAACACCATATATTTT
CASSEERQANTIYF
>TRBJ2-3|NA|TRBV15|NA
TGTGCCACCAGCAGAGGGGACGGGGTGACAGATACGCAGTATTTT
CATSRGDGVTDTQYF
>TRBJ1-1|NA|TRBV15|TRBD1
TGTGCCACAGGTTCGGACAGGGGAACACTGACAGCTTTCTTT
CATGSDRGTLTAFF
>TRBJ2-7|NA|TRBV5-5|TRBD1
TGTGCCAGCAGCCAATTTTGGGGACAGGGCAACGAGCAGTACTTC
CASSQFWGQGNEQYF
>TRBJ2-3|NA|TRBV6-4|NA
TGTGCCAGCAGTGAGGGGACTGGCCGAGATACGCAGTATTTT
CASSEGTGRDTQYF
>TRBJ2-1|few|TRBV28|NA
TGTGCCAGCAGTTCTCCACAGGACTTCTACAATGAGCAGTTCTTC
CASSSPQDFYNEQFF
>TRBJ1-1|NA|TRBV29-1|NA
TGCAGCATCCGAGTGGGGGCGGGCACTGAAGCTTTCTTT
CSIRVGAGTEAFF
>TRBJ2-5|NA|TRBV5-4|NA
TGTGCCAGCAGCTTGGAGGGCTACCAAGAGACCCAGTACTTC
CASSLEGYQETQYF
>TRBJ1-4|NA|TRBV5-4|NA
TGTGCCAGCAGCTTGTCCAGAAATGAAAAACTGTTTTTT
CASSLSRNEKLFF
>TRBJ2-3|once|TRBV7-2|TRBD2
TGTGCCAGCAGCCAAATCGGGACTAGCGGGGGGCGAGATACGCAGTATTTT
CASSQIGTSGGRDTQYF
>TRBJ1-1|NA|TRBV19|NA
TGTGCCAGTACCTTGACAGATTCTGAAGCTTTCTTT
CASTLTDSEAFF
>TRBJ1-1|NA|TRBV29-1|NA
TGCAGCGTGGGGGTGGTGGCGGGAGGCACTGAAGCTTTCTTT
CSVGVVAGGTEAFF
>TRBJ2-5|NA|TRBV5-1|NA
TGCGCCAGCAGGGGCTCGGGAGAGACCCAGTACTTC
CASRGSGETQYF
>TRBJ1-1|NA|TRBV5-1|NA
TGCGCCAGCAGCTTGGGGGGGCTAAACACTGAAGCTTTCTTT
CASSLGGLNTEAFF
>TRBJ2-7|NA|TRBV19|TRBD2
TGTGCCAGTAGCCGAACTAGCGGGTTTTCCTACGAGCAGTACTTC
CASSRTSGFSYEQYF
>TRBJ1-1|NA|TRBV5-4|NA
TGTGCCAGCAGCCACACGGGACTCGTGAACACTGAAGCTTTCTTT
CASSHTGLVNTEAFF
>TRBJ1-6|NA|TRBV28|TRBD1
TGTGCCAGCAGTCCCCCCGGCCGGGACAGGGGAATCCCCAATAATTCACCCCTCCACTTT
CASSPPGRDRGIPNNSPLHF
>TRBJ1-2|NA|TRBV6-5|NA
TGTGCCAGCAGTTACGGGGGAGACTATGGCTACACCTTC
CASSYGGDYGYTF
>TRBJ1-1|NA|TRBV4-2|TRBD1
TGTGCCAGCAGCCCAGGACAGGGGGCGATCACTGAAGCTTTCTTT
CASSPGQGAITEAFF